This T cell receptor beta chain was identified in a study of glioma-infiltrating T cells. Study-wide points: Non-neoplastic patients had below-expected tissue-blood divergence, while all gliomas exceeded expectation.

This clonotype has only a few counts. The target antigen is unknown. The iRepertoire nested amplicon-rescue multiplex PCR amplified TCR alpha and beta CDR3s from RNA. Tissue mRNA or PBMC total RNA, 100-400 ng, went into one-step reverse transcription and amplification. From the multiplex PCR reads, TCRdb called clonotypes with MiXCR, one entry per CDR3 protein. The sample yields under 200,000 distinct CDR3 sequences, over 40% seen once. Trimming cost V 3 bases and J 6 bases, with 24 bases left between them. The CDR3 covers 17 residues. Looked up from germline, CDR1 is KGHSH and CDR2 is LQKENI. V usage is TRBV18 and J usage is TRBJ2-7; D is possibly TRBD1 (6 bases). Sequenced: glioma tissue, nonneoplastic brain tissue, or PBMCs (not recorded which). The TCR comes from a human donor with low-grade glioma or glioblastoma, undergoing nonglioma brain surgery, or in good health (not recorded which). CDR3 sequence: CASSPFVLGPGDTEQYF. The CDR3 DNA reads as TGTGCCAGCTCACCGTTTGTTCTCGGGCCAGGGGACACCGAGCAGTACTTC.